Below are 25 T cell receptor beta chains sequenced from a single sample in a study of T-cell memory formation after mild COVID-19. Each CDR3 protein gets one entry after TCRdb re-called the 5' RACE reads with MiXCR. The table shows about 290,000 distinct CDR3 sequences, with about 16% occurring only once. The material sequenced was PBMCs or a T cell subset sorted from them (not recorded which). These receptors all stem from a man younger than 30 who had mild COVID-19 (a few samples of this study predate the infection). Cell type and time point are not known.

The genes are TRBV6-2 or TRBV6-3 and TRBJ2-2; tentatively, D is TRBD1 (6 bases). V was clipped by 4 bases and J by 4 bases, with 16 bases between them. The CDR3 contains 16 residues. CDR1 and CDR2 (germline): MNHEY, SVGEGT. CDR3 DNA: TGTGCCAGCAGTTCCCCAGGGGCCACGTTCACCGGGGAGCTGTTTTTT. Its protein product is CASSSPGATFTGELFF.

V gene TRBV12-3 or TRBV12-4 combines with J gene TRBJ1-5; tentatively, D is TRBD1 (6 bases). V was shortened by 1 base and J by 4 bases, with 14 bases between the two germline ends. The CDR3 length is 16 residues. CDR3 sequence: CASSLGGPGGNQPQHF. The CDR3 bases are TGTGCCAGCAGTTTAGGGGGGCCTGGAGGAAATCAGCCCCAGCATTTT.

The rearrangement links TRBV28 to TRBJ1-1; TRBD1 is a possible D gene (6 bases). Looked up from germline, CDR1 is MDHEN and CDR2 is SYDVKM. Trimming pared 8 bases from V and 5 bases from J, leaving 15 bases between. The CDR3 runs 13 residues. The DNA for the CDR3 is TGTGCCAGCGGGAGGGACATTGGAACTGAAGCTTTCTTT. Translating gives CASGRDIGTEAFF.

V is TRBV6-2 or TRBV6-3 and J is TRBJ1-6, with D uncertain. This CDR3 has 16 residues. The V gene's germline CDR1 is MNHEY and CDR2 SVGEGT. With 6 bases removed from V and 7 bases from J, the gap between germline ends came to 19 bases. CDR3 loop: CASSFRPGLTNSPLHF. The CDR3 region has the DNA TGTGCCAGCAGCTTTCGCCCCGGACTCACCAATTCACCCCTCCACTTT.

This clonotype came up a few times. The chain uses TRBV12-3 or TRBV12-4 and TRBJ1-1; D may be TRBD1 (6 bases). This CDR3 has 15 residues. V was shortened by 3 bases and J by 2 bases, with 13 bases between the two germline ends. The CDR3 DNA reads as TGTGCCAGCAGTTTTGGTAGGGGGGCTAACACTGAAGCTTTCTTT. This encodes CASSFGRGANTEAFF.

The chain uses TRBV10-3 and TRBJ1-6; no reliable D call. Germline-derived CDR1 and CDR2 are ENHRY and SYGVKD. CDR3 length equals 13 residues. Deletions cut 8 bases from V and 1 base from J, with 6 bases between. CDR3 nucleotide sequence: TGTGCCATCCAAGGGTCCTATAATTCACCCCTCCACTTT. This translates into CAIQGSYNSPLHF.

This clonotype was seen more than once but under ten times. The V call is TRBV27, the J call TRBJ1-6; D not certain. V was clipped by 8 bases and J by 9 bases, with 11 bases between them. The germline V gene has CDR1 MNHEY and CDR2 SMNVEV (reference sequence). CDR3 length equals 12 residues. CDR3 region: CASGWPFSPLHF. The CDR3 DNA reads TGTGCCAGCGGTTGGCCCTTTTCACCCCTCCACTTT.

This clonotype was detected a few times. The rearrangement links TRBV3-1 to TRBJ2-3; D not resolved. CDR1 is LGHDT, CDR2 YNNKEL, per germline (reference sequence). This CDR3 contains 13 residues. V was trimmed by 0 bases and J by 6 bases, leaving 7 bases between them. The CDR3 nucleotides are TGTGCCAGCAGCCAAGATAGTGGCGATACGCAGTATTTT. It yields the protein CASSQDSGDTQYF.

This clonotype was detected only a few times. This chain joins TRBV15 and TRBJ2-3, with TRBD2 as a possible D gene (5 bases). The germline CDR1 and CDR2 sequences are LNHNV and YYDKDF (reference sequence). CDR3 length: 14 residues. V dropped 8 bases and J dropped 4 bases, with 16 bases sitting between them. CDR3 DNA sequence: TGTGCCACCTCTCCTAGGAAGGAGGCAGATACGCAGTATTTT. Its protein is CATSPRKEADTQYF.

This chain uses TRBV7-6 with TRBJ2-5, with D uncertain. Germline lookup yields CDR1 SGHVS and CDR2 FNYEAQ. The CDR3 length is 13 residues. The V and J ends lost 3 bases and 7 bases respectively, with 12 bases between them. The CDR3 nucleotides read TGTGCCAGCAGCTTGGACCTCCCAGGGACCCAGTACTTC. As protein: CASSLDLPGTQYF.

This clonotype was detected only a few times. The V and J genes are TRBV7-9 and TRBJ2-2; possible D gene TRBD1, 6 bases. V was cut by 5 bases and J by 6 bases, with 13 bases left in between. Germline V lookup: CDR1 SEHNR, CDR2 FQNEAQ (reference sequence). The CDR3 runs to 14 residues. The CDR3: CASSTQGQAGELFF. The CDR3 bases are TGTGCCAGCAGCACCCAGGGGCAAGCCGGGGAGCTGTTTTTT.

This clonotype was found once. This chain connects TRBV2 to TRBJ2-7; D possibly corresponds to TRBD2 (5 bases). The V end was cut by 0 bases, the J end by 6 bases, with 12 bases between. The CDR3 is made up of 14 amino acids. In germline, CDR1 is SNHLY, CDR2 FYNNEI. This chain's CDR3 is CASSEALGRAEQYF. CDR3 sequence (DNA): TGTGCCAGCAGTGAAGCGCTTGGGCGGGCCGAGCAGTACTTC.

This clonotype came up many times. The chain is built from TRBV5-1 and TRBJ2-3; tentatively, D is TRBD2 (6 bases). Trimming pared 7 bases from V and 1 base from J, leaving 25 bases between. CDR3 length: 18 residues. Germline V gene data show CDR1 as SGHRS and CDR2 as YFSETQ. This CDR3 is CASHPQKRVRGGTDTQYF. As DNA, the CDR3 is TGCGCCAGCCATCCCCAGAAAAGAGTGCGGGGTGGCACAGATACGCAGTATTTT.

This clonotype was counted a few times. The chain combines TRBV9 with TRBJ2-2; 12 positions agree with TRBD2. V dropped 4 bases and J dropped 6; count of bases not matched to a gene: 7. Germline V lookup: CDR1 SGDLS, CDR2 YYNGEE. This CDR3 comprises 16 residues. The CDR3 DNA follows: TGTGCCAGCAGCCCCCGACTAGCGGGGGCCTCCGGGGAGCTGTTTTTT. It codes for CASSPRLAGASGELFF.

The chain couples TRBV7-3 to TRBJ2-3, with TRBD2 as a possible D gene (5 bases). Trimming took off 1 base at V and 6 bases at J, with 11 bases between the two ends. Germline V gene lookup returns CDR1 SGHTA and CDR2 FQGTGA. CDR3 length: 14 amino acids. The CDR3 is CASSLRGSEDTQYF. CDR3 bases: TGTGCCAGCAGCTTAAGAGGGTCGGAGGATACGCAGTATTTT.

This clonotype was detected a few times. The genes are TRBV7-8 and TRBJ1-5; D unresolved. Per the germline V gene, CDR1 is SGHVS and CDR2 is FQNEAQ. The CDR3 extends over 14 amino acids. Trimming removed 1 base from V and 3 bases from J, with 7 bases in between. The DNA for the CDR3 is TGTGCCAGCAGCTTAGAGACCTACAATCAGCCCCAGCATTTT. Encoded protein: CASSLETYNQPQHF.

This chain links TRBV29-1 with TRBJ1-2, with 12 bases aligning to TRBD1. With V trimmed by 4 bases and J by 5 bases, 5 bases remained unmatched. This CDR3 has 14 amino acids. The germline gives CDR1 SQVTM, CDR2 ANQGSEA. The CDR3 loop is CSVAGDRGLYGYTF. The CDR3, as DNA: TGCAGCGTTGCCGGGGACAGGGGGCTGTATGGCTACACCTTC.

This clonotype was seen a handful of times. The chain recombines TRBV9 with TRBJ2-3; no firm D call. Trimming left V 0 bases short and J 2 bases short, with 10 bases between. The length of the CDR3 is 15 residues. Germline V lookup: CDR1 SGDLS, CDR2 YYNGEE. CDR3 nucleotides: TGTGCCAGCAGCGTAGAACAGCAGAACACAGATACGCAGTATTTT. This sequence encodes CASSVEQQNTDTQYF.

This clonotype was detected only a few times. The chain combines TRBV12-3 or TRBV12-4 with TRBJ1-2; D is uncertain. V lost 3 bases, J lost 0 bases, and 11 bases lay in between. The CDR3 spans 15 residues. The CDR3 here is CASSFPNGANYGYTF. CDR3 nucleotide sequence: TGTGCCAGCAGTTTTCCCAACGGAGCTAACTATGGCTACACCTTC.

This clonotype was counted only a few times. This chain connects TRBV15 to TRBJ1-5; D gene unclear. The CDR3 is 12 residues long. V dropped 3 bases and J dropped 5 bases, with 5 bases sitting between them. Per germline, CDR1 LNHNV and CDR2 YYDKDF (reference sequence). CDR3 sequence (DNA): TGTGCCACCAGCAGTCCCTATCAGCCCCAGCATTTT. It is translated as CATSSPYQPQHF.

This clonotype was recorded a few times. The chain combines TRBV6-6 with TRBJ1-5; D is ambiguous. Trimming shortened V by 1 base and J by 0 bases, and 1 base separated the two germline ends. Germline V gene data show CDR1 as MNHNY and CDR2 as SVGAGI (reference sequence). CDR3 length equals 13 residues. DNA for the CDR3: TGTGCCAGCAGTTACTATAGCAATCAGCCCCAGCATTTT. It codes for CASSYYSNQPQHF.

This clonotype appeared a few times. This rearrangement joins TRBV27 to TRBJ2-7, with D hard to call. Germline assignment: CDR1 MNHEY and CDR2 SMNVEV (reference sequence). V was clipped by 0 bases and J by 3 bases, with 9 bases between them. The length of the CDR3 is 14 residues. The CDR3 spells CASSLSVDSYEQYF. In DNA, the CDR3 is TGTGCCAGCAGTTTATCGGTGGATAGCTACGAGCAGTACTTC.

The chain carries TRBV6-5 and TRBJ2-1; D is tentatively TRBD1 or TRBD2 (5 bases each). CDR1 is MNHEY, CDR2 SVGAGI, per germline. Trimming took off 1 base at V and 9 bases at J, with 7 bases between the two ends. The CDR3 has 12 amino acids. The CDR3 reads CASSYFGTEQFF. In nucleotides, the CDR3 is TGTGCCAGCAGTTACTTCGGGACTGAGCAGTTCTTC.

The chain recombines TRBV7-6 with TRBJ2-1; 9 nucleotides align to TRBD1. Germline V gene sequence: CDR1 SGHVS, CDR2 FNYEAQ. This CDR3 spans 16 amino acids. The J segment lost 5 bases and the V segment lost 1 base, leaving 6 bases of the junction unmatched. In nucleotides, the CDR3 is TGTGCCAGCAGCTTAGGTGGGGACAGGGCTGACAATGAGCAGTTCTTC. Its protein product is CASSLGGDRADNEQFF.

This clonotype was seen a handful of times. J is TRBJ2-3 and V is TRBV25-1; D call uncertain. The CDR3 extends over 13 amino acids. V lost 4 bases and J 6 bases, leaving 11 bases between the germline ends. Germline CDR1 and CDR2: MGHDK and SYGVNS. For the CDR3, the DNA is TGTGCCAGCAGTGGAGCAACCGGGGATACGCAGTATTTT. Protein product: CASSGATGDTQYF.